These 21 T cell receptor beta chains came from one sample sequenced in a study of blood T cell repertoires in COVID-19. Clones were sequenced by immunoSEQ multiplex PCR, and TCRdb holds only the in-frame ones, with some missing. The sample has tens of thousands of clones, around nine tenths seen once. Sequenced input: peripheral blood. The receptor source for this set is a middle-aged man with COVID-19, enrolled during active disease.

The rearrangement joins TRBV5-1 to TRBJ2-7; TRBD2 matches at 9 bases. Looked up from germline, CDR1 is SGHRS and CDR2 is YFSETQ. J lost 5 bases, V lost 2 bases, and 8 bases had no gene match. This CDR3 has 15 amino acids. The CDR3 sequence is CASSFIAGASHEQYF. CDR3 nucleotides: TGCGCCAGCAGCTTTATAGCGGGGGCATCTCACGAGCAGTACTTC.

The genes are TRBV5-4 and TRBJ1-2; perhaps TRBD1 as D (5 bases). V shed 5 bases and J shed 4 bases, with 15 bases lying between them. Germline CDR1 and CDR2: SGHNT and YYREEE (reference sequence). This CDR3 has 14 amino acids. The DNA of the CDR3 is TGTGCCAGCAGGGACATATTCCAATTCTATGGCTACACCTTC. This translates into CASRDIFQFYGYTF. The full variable domain, with the rest looked up from reference TRBV5-4 and TRBJ1-2, is ETGVTQSPTHLIKTRGQQVTLRCSSQSGHNTVSWYQQALGQGPQFIFQYYREEENGRGNFPPRFSGLQFPNYSSELNVNALELDDSALYLCASRDIFQFYGYTFGSGTRLTVV.

The chain's CDR3 is CASSHNRGLSTDTQYF. The CDR3, as DNA: TGTGCCAGCAGCCACAACAGGGGCCTAAGCACAGATACGCAGTATTTT. This chain joins TRBV7-9 and TRBJ2-3; 7 nucleotides line up with TRBD1. The CDR3 covers 16 residues. With V trimmed by 5 bases and J by 0 bases, 8 bases remained unmatched. The germline V gene encodes CDR1 SEHNR and CDR2 FQNEAQ (reference sequence).

The chain combines TRBV11-2 with TRBJ2-4; 8 nucleotides line up with TRBD1. CDR1 SGHAT and CDR2 FQNNGV come from the germline V gene. V lost 5 bases and J lost 1; bases outside the gene matches: 4. The CDR3 has 15 amino acids. CDR3 in DNA: TGTGCCAGCAGCCCAAGGACAGGGGCCAAAAACATTCAGTACTTC. Translated, it gives CASSPRTGAKNIQYF.

This chain links TRBV2 with TRBJ1-6; 7 bases are shared with TRBD1. Trimming removed 3 bases from V and 10 bases from J; junction bases left unmatched: 3. The CDR3 runs 13 residues. Germline V gives CDR1 SNHLY, CDR2 FYNNEI. CDR3 amino acids: CASSDRGWSPLHF. In DNA, the CDR3 is TGTGCCAGCAGTGACAGGGGGTGGTCACCCCTCCACTTT. The whole variable domain, filled in from reference TRBV2 and TRBJ1-6, reads EPEVTQTPSHQVTQMGQEVILRCVPISNHLYFYWYRQILGQKVEFLVSFYNNEISEKSEIFDDQFSVERPDGSNFTLKIRSTKLEDSAMYFCASSDRGWSPLHFGNGTRLTVT.

This clone appeared a few times. This chain uses TRBV10-3 with TRBJ2-2; 8 bases line up with TRBD1. The junction had 14 bases not matched to a gene; V was cut back by 4 bases and J by 10 bases. The length of the CDR3 is 16 residues. Germline CDR1 and CDR2: ENHRY and SYGVKD. The CDR3 spells CAISGGTGRGLEELFF. CDR3 nucleotide sequence: TGTGCCATCAGTGGGGGGACAGGTCGAGGACTCGAGGAGCTGTTTTTT.

The chain uses TRBV30 and TRBJ2-3, with TRBD2 identical over 7 bases. V shed 3 bases and J 0 bases; nucleotides not matched to a gene: 6. This CDR3 spans 15 amino acids. Germline assignment: CDR1 GTSNPN and CDR2 SVGIG (reference sequence). In nucleotides, the CDR3 is TGTGCCTGGAGCGTGAGCGGGGTTAGCACAGATACGCAGTATTTT. Protein: CAWSVSGVSTDTQYF.

CDR3 amino acids: CASSYSRSGSTDTQYF. In nucleotides, the CDR3 is TGTGCCAGCAGTTACTCGCGTAGCGGGAGCACAGATACGCAGTATTTT. The chain has TRBV6-6 and TRBJ2-3; 7 bases fit TRBD2. This CDR3 has 16 amino acids. V lost 0 bases to trimming and J lost 0 bases; unmatched junction nucleotides: 3. Germline values: CDR1 MNHNY, CDR2 SVGAGI (reference sequence).

The V gene is TRBV20-1, the J gene TRBJ2-1; 8 bases map to TRBD2. The CDR3 covers 18 residues. In germline, CDR1 is DFQATT, CDR2 SNEGSKA (reference sequence). The V segment lost 3 bases and the J segment 2 bases; nucleotides outside the gene matches: 15. DNA of the CDR3: TGCAGTGCTAGTAACCCCTCGGCTCGGCGGGAGGCCTACAATGAGCAGTTCTTC. It yields the protein CSASNPSARREAYNEQFF.

The V and J genes are TRBV5-1 and TRBJ2-5, with 11 bases aligning to TRBD2. The germline V gene has CDR1 SGHRS and CDR2 YFSETQ. The CDR3 totals 18 residues. Trimming cost V 0 bases and J 3 bases; bases outside gene matches: 10. For the CDR3, the DNA is TGCGCCAGCAGCTTGGGGTCTAGCGGGAGGTTCGAAGAAGAGACCCAGTACTTC. This sequence encodes CASSLGSSGRFEEETQYF. The whole variable domain, remainder taken from reference TRBV5-1 and TRBJ2-5, is KAGVTQTPRYLIKTRGQQVTLSCSPISGHRSVSWYQQTPGQGLQFLFEYFSETQRNKGNFPGRFSGRQFSNSRSEMNVSTLELGDSALYLCASSLGSSGRFEEETQYFGPGTRLLVL.

This clone turned up a few times. The chain links TRBV2 to TRBJ1-3; 7 bases align to TRBD1. Germline V gives CDR1 SNHLY, CDR2 FYNNEI. The CDR3 is made up of 16 amino acids. V shed 6 bases, J shed 0 bases, and the junction held 8 bases outside the gene matches. CDR3 protein: CASRGTALFSGNTIYF. CDR3 in DNA: TGTGCCAGCAGGGGGACAGCGCTTTTCTCTGGAAACACCATATATTTT.

This chain links TRBV5-6 with TRBJ2-7, with 11 bases fitting TRBD2. This CDR3 comprises 15 residues. In germline, CDR1 is SGHDT, CDR2 YYEEEE. The trim removed 4 bases at V and 6 bases at J, leaving 9 bases unmatched. This CDR3 is CASSLMTSGTREQYF. The CDR3 coding sequence is TGTGCCAGCAGCCTGATGACTAGCGGGACCCGCGAGCAGTACTTC.

The chain has TRBV29-1 and TRBJ2-7; 9 bases are a match to TRBD1. Germline CDR1 and CDR2: SQVTM and ANQGSEA. Losses at the gene ends were 6 bases for V and 4 bases for J; bases not matched to a gene: 10. The CDR3 contains 14 residues. CDR3 coding DNA: TGCAGCGTCTGGGACAGGGAGTATAAGTACGAGCAGTACTTC. Protein sequence: CSVWDREYKYEQYF.

V is TRBV19 and J is TRBJ1-1, with a weak D call TRBD1 (5 bases). V gave up 4 bases and J gave up 0 bases, with 12 bases separating them. The CDR3 has 15 residues. Germline V gene data show CDR1 as LNHDA and CDR2 as SQIVND (reference sequence). The CDR3 loop reads CASSTPTVLNTEAFF. The CDR3, as DNA: TGTGCCAGTAGTACCCCGACAGTTTTGAACACTGAAGCTTTCTTT.

The chain has TRBV9 and TRBJ2-5; D unresolved. V lost 0 bases and J lost 4, with 4 bases in between. CDR1 is SGDLS and CDR2 is YYNGEE in the germline V gene. This CDR3 contains 12 residues. CDR3 bases: TGTGCCAGCAGCGTAGGAGGAGAGACCCAGTACTTC. This codes for CASSVGGETQYF.

The chain combines TRBV11-2 with TRBJ1-5; a possible D gene is TRBD1 (6 bases). V shed 5 bases and J shed 4 bases, with 6 bases lying between them. Germline V gene data show CDR1 as SGHAT and CDR2 as FQNNGV. This CDR3 spans 12 amino acids. As DNA, the CDR3 is TGTGCCAGCAGCCAGGGGAATCAGCCCCAGCATTTT. Its protein product is CASSQGNQPQHF.

This clone was detected only once. The chain couples TRBV6-5 to TRBJ2-7, with 11 bases aligning to TRBD2. Germline V gives CDR1 MNHEY, CDR2 SVGAGI. The CDR3 extends over 14 amino acids. The V gene end was trimmed by 10 bases and the J gene end by 0 bases; junction bases not matched to a gene: 5. CDR3 amino acids: CATVGLAGSYEQYF. The CDR3 DNA reads as TGTGCCACCGTAGGACTAGCGGGCTCCTACGAGCAGTACTTC.

The CDR3 coding sequence is TGTGCCAGCTCACCGGGGACTAGCCAGTACAATGAGCAGTTCTTC. This gives the protein CASSPGTSQYNEQFF. This chain uses TRBV18 with TRBJ2-1; 9 bases line up with TRBD2. The CDR3 has 15 amino acids. The junction had 4 bases not matched to a gene; V was cut back by 3 bases and J by 4 bases. Germline CDR1 and CDR2: KGHSH and LQKENI.

The genes are TRBV12-3 or TRBV12-4 and TRBJ2-3; D gene ambiguous. The V gene lost 4 bases and the J gene lost 4 bases, with 6 bases spanning the gap. The CDR3 is 12 amino acids. The CDR3: CASSSVSDTQYF. The CDR3 bases are TGTGCCAGCAGTTCTGTCTCAGATACGCAGTATTTT.

The chain carries TRBV20-1 and TRBJ2-2; 10 nucleotides agree with TRBD2. Germline lookup yields CDR1 DFQATT and CDR2 SNEGSKA (reference sequence). The CDR3 covers 16 residues. Trimming cost V 3 bases and J 4 bases; bases outside gene matches: 8. CDR3 nucleotides: TGCAGTGCTAGTAAACGGAGCGGGAGGGCCACCGGGGAGCTGTTTTTT. It is translated as CSASKRSGRATGELFF.

V is TRBV19 and J is TRBJ2-3, with 14 bases identical to TRBD2. This CDR3 has 18 residues. The germline CDR1 and CDR2 sequences are LNHDA and SQIVND (reference sequence). The J segment lost 7 bases and the V segment lost 0 bases, leaving 9 bases of the junction unmatched. DNA for the CDR3: TGTGCCAGTAGTATAGAGGCCCCCGGGACTAGCGGGAGAAATACGCAGTATTTT. Amino acid sequence: CASSIEAPGTSGRNTQYF. Drawing the rest from reference TRBV19 and TRBJ2-3, the complete variable domain is DGGITQSPKYLFRKEGQNVTLSCEQNLNHDAMYWYRQDPGQGLRLIYYSQIVNDFQKGDIAEGYSVSREKKESFPLTVTSAQKNPTAFYLCASSIEAPGTSGRNTQYFGPGTRLTVL.